What follows are 27 T cell receptor beta chains derived from one specimen sequenced in a study of human T cells and chemical hapten exposure (dated by TCRdb to 2020 to 2022). The time point label for this specimen denotes: pre-sensitization, week 0. In light of the paper, this sample's treatment or condition label describes: therapeutic diphenylcyclopropenone sensitization with weekly scalp DPC. The library was obtained by RACE. Sequenced on a NextSeq 500. The public reads were reprocessed in TCRdb via fastp at Q25 and MiXCR, keeping in-frame beta chains. CDR3 protein sequences are deduplicated, and each keeps its most common genes and DNA. The sample data list 50,000 to 65,000 distinct CDR3 sequences, and about 10% of these were observed just once. In total, the top ten clones hold approximately 3.9% of the sample. Sequenced here: whole blood, sampled in connection with sensitization to the hapten diphenylcyclopropenone (DPC). The receptor set was obtained from a woman between 40 and 50 years old with alopecia areata. Some clones in this sample may be carry-over from other donors' samples.

This clonotype was seen a few times. V usage is TRBV4-3 and J usage is TRBJ2-1; 11 nucleotides match TRBD2. Looked up from germline, CDR1 is LGHNA and CDR2 is YSLEER. V lost 0 bases and J lost 7; bases outside the gene matches: 11. This CDR3 has 18 amino acids. CDR3 nucleotide sequence: TGCGCCAGCAGCCAAGATCGTCGGCTAGCGGGGGGCCATAATGAGCAGTTCTTC. Its translation: CASSQDRRLAGGHNEQFF.

In regard to this clonotype: One end of the junction is discordant with germline, which a read error may explain. This rearrangement joins TRBV3-1 to TRBJ1-5, with TRBD1 identical over 8 bases. Germline values: CDR1 LGHDT, CDR2 YNNKEL (reference sequence). The CDR3 runs to 15 residues. The CDR3 DNA reads TGTACCAGCAGCCAACAGGGGGTGAGCAATCAGCCCCAGCATTTT. Translation gives CTSSQQGVSNQPQHF.

J is TRBJ1-5 and V is TRBV3-1; D is undetermined. The germline V and J ends were trimmed by 3 bases and 3 bases, with 6 bases remaining between them. The length of the CDR3 is 13 residues. Germline CDR1 is LGHDT and CDR2 is YNNKEL (reference sequence). The CDR3 region is CASSQSPNQPQHF. The CDR3 DNA follows: TGTGCCAGCAGCCAGTCCCCCAATCAGCCCCAGCATTTT.

This clonotype was recorded at least ten times. V and J are TRBV4-2 and TRBJ2-5; 16 positions agree with TRBD2. Germline-derived CDR1 and CDR2 are LGHNA and YNFKEQ. The CDR3 length is 18 residues. Unmatched junction bases numbered 8, after V lost 2 bases and J lost 5 bases. The CDR3 DNA reads TGTGCCAGCAGCCAATCTCCGGGACTAGCGGGGGGGGAGGAGACCCAGTACTTC. Amino acid sequence: CASSQSPGLAGGEETQYF.

The rearrangement joins TRBV6-2 or TRBV6-3 to TRBJ1-2; no reliable D call. Trimming removed 0 bases at V and 7 bases at J, with 9 bases between. The CDR3 runs to 13 residues. CDR1 and CDR2 from the germline V gene are MNHEY and SVGEGT. The CDR3 sequence: CASSYSRATGYTF. CDR3 coding DNA: TGTGCCAGCAGTTACTCTCGGGCCACTGGCTACACCTTC.

This clonotype was counted only a few times. V and J are TRBV2 and TRBJ2-5, with 9 positions matching TRBD2. V dropped 9 bases and J dropped 1; count of bases not matched to a gene: 0. Germline CDR1 SNHLY, CDR2 FYNNEI. This CDR3 has 12 amino acids. This chain's CDR3 is CARGLAQETQYF. The CDR3 region has the DNA TGTGCCAGGGGACTAGCCCAAGAGACCCAGTACTTC. Full variable domain (missing parts from reference TRBV2 and TRBJ2-5): EPEVTQTPSHQVTQMGQEVILRCVPISNHLYFYWYRQILGQKVEFLVSFYNNEISEKSEIFDDQFSVERPDGSNFTLKIRSTKLEDSAMYFCARGLAQETQYFGPGTRLLVL.

J is TRBJ2-1 and V is TRBV6-2 or TRBV6-3; 8 nucleotides match TRBD2. Per germline, CDR1 MNHEY and CDR2 SVGEGT. Trimming removed 8 bases from V and 5 bases from J; junction bases left unmatched: 14. The CDR3 extends over 16 amino acids. The CDR3 DNA reads TGTGCCAGCCAACAGGCCAGGCGGGAGGTAGACAATGAGCAGTTCTTC. Translating it yields CASQQARREVDNEQFF.

This clonotype appeared many times. The rearrangement uses TRBV5-1 and TRBJ1-1; D ambiguous. The length of the CDR3 is 15 residues. The V end was cut by 1 base, the J end by 0 bases, with 10 bases between. The germline CDR1 and CDR2 sequences are SGHRS and YFSETQ. CDR3 amino acids: CASSLFPALNTEAFF. The CDR3 bases are TGCGCCAGCAGCTTGTTTCCAGCATTGAACACTGAAGCTTTCTTT. The whole variable domain, remainder taken from reference TRBV5-1 and TRBJ1-1, is KAGVTQTPRYLIKTRGQQVTLSCSPISGHRSVSWYQQTPGQGLQFLFEYFSETQRNKGNFPGRFSGRQFSNSRSEMNVSTLELGDSALYLCASSLFPALNTEAFFGQGTRLTVV.

This clonotype was observed many times. This chain links TRBV3-1 with TRBJ2-5; 7 bases agree with TRBD1. Germline V CDR1 and CDR2: LGHDT, YNNKEL (reference sequence). V was clipped by 5 bases and J by 3 bases; unmatched bases: 6. CDR3 length: 14 residues. The CDR3 region is CASSAGTVEETQYF. CDR3 DNA: TGTGCCAGCAGCGCCGGGACAGTAGAAGAGACCCAGTACTTC.

In its sample, this clonotype was seen many times. The chain is built from TRBV18 and TRBJ1-1; TRBD1 matches 7 bases. V lost 3 bases, J lost 4 bases, and 5 bases stayed unmatched. Germline CDR1 is KGHSH and CDR2 is LQKENI. This CDR3 spans 14 amino acids. CDR3 in amino acids: CASSPRQGATEAFF. In DNA, the CDR3 is TGTGCCAGCTCACCCAGACAGGGAGCCACTGAAGCTTTCTTT.

CDR3 nucleotide sequence: TGTGCCAGCAGCCCCAGGCGGGTGGCCTACAATGAGCAGTTCTTC. Translated, it gives CASSPRRVAYNEQFF. V and J are TRBV6-2 or TRBV6-3 and TRBJ2-1, with D possibly matching TRBD2 (5 bases). This CDR3 is 15 amino acids long. Germline CDR1 and CDR2: MNHEY and SVGEGT. Trimming cost V 6 bases and J 2 bases, with 14 bases left between them.

This clonotype was seen more than once but under ten times. The chain is built from TRBV19 and TRBJ2-2, with D possibly matching TRBD2 (7 bases). This CDR3 has 14 residues. Germline values: CDR1 LNHDA, CDR2 SQIVND (reference sequence). V lost 6 bases and J 4 bases, leaving 12 bases between the germline ends. CDR3 protein: CASRGGPSTGELFF. The CDR3 DNA reads TGTGCCAGTAGGGGGGGGCCGAGCACCGGGGAGCTGTTTTTT.

This clonotype appeared a few times. The V and J genes are TRBV3-1 and TRBJ2-2; D is undetermined. CDR3 length: 13 residues. Germline lookup yields CDR1 LGHDT and CDR2 YNNKEL (reference sequence). V lost 7 bases and J 4 bases, leaving 10 bases between the germline ends. The CDR3 spells CASKNVPTGELFF. The CDR3 nucleotides are TGTGCCAGCAAGAACGTCCCCACCGGGGAGCTGTTTTTT. Looking up the rest from reference TRBV3-1 and TRBJ2-2 gives the full variable domain: DTAVSQTPKYLVTQMGNDKSIKCEQNLGHDTMYWYKQDSKKFLKIMFSYNNKELIINETVPNRFSPKSPDKAHLNLHINSLELGDSAVYFCASKNVPTGELFFGEGSRLTVL.

This clonotype was seen ten or more times. The chain combines TRBV29-1 with TRBJ1-2; D not certain. This CDR3 spans 12 amino acids. The V and J ends lost 3 bases and 4 bases respectively, with 9 bases between them. Looked up from germline, CDR1 is SQVTM and CDR2 is ANQGSEA. CDR3 sequence (DNA): TGCAGCGTTGATCCCCAGGTCTATGGCTACACCTTC. Translation: CSVDPQVYGYTF.

This clonotype occurred a few times. The genes are TRBV20-1 and TRBJ2-3, with no clear D. The CDR3 runs 10 residues. Germline lookup yields CDR1 DFQATT and CDR2 SNEGSKA (reference sequence). The V end lost 7 bases, the J end lost 0 bases, and 2 bases lay between the germline ends. Here the CDR3 DNA reads TGCAGTGTTAGCACAGATACGCAGTATTTT. Protein product: CSVSTDTQYF.

This clonotype was detected many times. The chain links TRBV28 to TRBJ1-2; 9 bases align to TRBD1. Per germline, CDR1 MDHEN and CDR2 SYDVKM. The V gene end was trimmed by 2 bases and the J gene end by 2 bases; junction bases not matched to a gene: 6. CDR3 size: 16 residues. CDR3 residues: CASSLPGTGRNYGYTF. Here the CDR3 DNA reads TGTGCCAGCAGTTTACCGGGGACAGGGCGAAACTATGGCTACACCTTC.

This clonotype has ten or more counts. V is TRBV30 and J is TRBJ1-2; the D is unclear. This CDR3 comprises 12 residues. Germline CDR1 reads GTSNPN; CDR2 reads SVGIG (reference sequence). The ends were cut back, 4 bases at V and 2 bases at J, with 8 bases in the middle. The CDR3, as DNA: TGTGCCTGGACGGACGGGAACTATGGCTACACCTTC. Translating gives CAWTDGNYGYTF.

This clonotype was seen a handful of times. The genes are TRBV18 and TRBJ1-6, with TRBD1 as a possible D gene (6 bases). The V gene lost 3 bases and the J gene lost 5 bases, with 11 bases spanning the gap. The V gene's germline CDR1 is KGHSH and CDR2 LQKENI. The CDR3 covers 15 residues. CDR3: CASSPLGQNNSPLHF. CDR3 nucleotide sequence: TGTGCCAGCTCACCGCTCGGACAGAATAATTCACCCCTCCACTTT.

This clonotype was detected ten times or more. The chain is built from TRBV5-6 and TRBJ2-3; 8 nucleotides line up with TRBD1. Germline assignment: CDR1 SGHDT and CDR2 YYEEEE. V was clipped by 0 bases and J by 6 bases; unmatched bases: 6. The CDR3 is made up of 15 amino acids. The CDR3 DNA is TGTGCCAGCAGCTTGGGGACAGGGCGCATGGATACGCAGTATTTT. It specifies CASSLGTGRMDTQYF. Variable domain in full (rest from reference TRBV5-6 and TRBJ2-3): DAGVTQSPTHLIKTRGQQVTLRCSPKSGHDTVSWYQQALGQGPQFIFQYYEEEERQRGNFPDRFSGHQFPNYSSELNVNALLLGDSALYLCASSLGTGRMDTQYFGPGTRLTVL.

The V and J genes are TRBV11-2 and TRBJ2-3; 13 nucleotides agree with TRBD2. V shed 6 bases, J shed 0 bases, and the junction held 9 bases outside the gene matches. Germline lookup yields CDR1 SGHAT and CDR2 FQNNGV. This CDR3 comprises 18 residues. The DNA for the CDR3 is TGTGCCAGCAGTTACGGACTAGCGGGAGACCCTAGCACAGATACGCAGTATTTT. It translates to CASSYGLAGDPSTDTQYF.

J is TRBJ2-4 and V is TRBV18; D is possibly TRBD1 (6 bases). Germline-derived CDR1 and CDR2 are KGHSH and LQKENI. V dropped 2 bases and J dropped 0 bases, with 8 bases sitting between them. The CDR3 length is 15 residues. As DNA, the CDR3 is TGTGCCAGCTCACCATCAGGGGTAGCCAAAAACATTCAGTACTTC. Protein product: CASSPSGVAKNIQYF. Full variable domain (rest looked up from reference TRBV18 and TRBJ2-4): NAGVMQNPRHLVRRRGQEARLRCSPMKGHSHVYWYRQLPEEGLKFMVYLQKENIIDESGMPKERFSAEFPKEGPSILRIQQVVRGDSAAYFCASSPSGVAKNIQYFGAGTRLSVL.

The sample holds many counts of this clonotype. This chain joins TRBV9 and TRBJ2-7; TRBD2 is a possible D gene (6 bases). Germline CDR1 and CDR2: SGDLS and YYNGEE. V gave up 4 bases and J gave up 2 bases, with 19 bases separating them. This CDR3 region has 16 residues. The CDR3 loop reads CASSPGVGPDPYEQYF. The CDR3 nucleotides read TGTGCCAGCAGCCCGGGAGTAGGCCCGGACCCCTACGAGCAGTACTTC.

The table lists this clonotype with a few counts. The V gene is TRBV10-2, the J gene TRBJ2-3; D is ambiguous. Germline V gives CDR1 WSHSY, CDR2 SAAADI. V lost 6 bases and J 3 bases, leaving 7 bases between the germline ends. The CDR3 sequence is 12 residues long. The chain's CDR3 is CASSEITDTQYF. DNA of the CDR3: TGCGCCAGCAGCGAAATTACAGATACGCAGTATTTT.

This clonotype has just a few counts. The genes are TRBV7-2 and TRBJ1-4; no clear D. Trimming shortened V by 1 base and J by 5 bases, and 11 bases separated the two germline ends. The CDR3 covers 15 residues. Germline V gene lookup returns CDR1 SGHTA and CDR2 FQGNSA. CDR3 sequence reads: CASSLVKGGNEKLFF. The CDR3 coding sequence is TGTGCCAGCAGCTTAGTAAAGGGTGGGAATGAAAAACTGTTTTTT.

This clonotype occurred many times. The chain combines TRBV28 with TRBJ2-3, with 7 bases that match TRBD2. Germline assignment: CDR1 MDHEN and CDR2 SYDVKM. With V trimmed by 6 bases and J by 1 base, 7 bases remained unmatched. This CDR3 has 15 residues. The CDR3 reads CASRGGRVGTDTQYF. CDR3 DNA: TGTGCCAGCAGGGGCGGGAGAGTCGGCACAGATACGCAGTATTTT.

The table lists this clonotype with many counts. The rearrangement links TRBV7-2 to TRBJ2-7, with a tentative D call TRBD2 (5 bases). The CDR3 has 16 amino acids. Trimming stripped 7 bases from V and 6 bases from J, with 25 bases between. In germline, CDR1 is SGHTA, CDR2 FQGNSA. In DNA, the CDR3 is TGTGCCAGCACCCTAGGTGGGGTAGCGAATATGGGCGAGCAGTACTTC. It encodes CASTLGGVANMGEQYF.

At least ten counts were recorded for this clonotype. The V call is TRBV3-1, the J call TRBJ2-1, with D unclear. Germline-derived CDR1 and CDR2 are LGHDT and YNNKEL (reference sequence). V was cut by 2 bases and J by 1 base, with 9 bases left in between. CDR3 size: 15 residues. CDR3 sequence: CASSQSWASYNEQFF. DNA of the CDR3: TGTGCCAGCAGCCAAAGCTGGGCATCCTACAATGAGCAGTTCTTC.